This T cell receptor (beta chain) was identified during a study of cytomegalovirus exposure and HLA in healthy donors. Whole-study findings and limits: It was reported that the classifier diagnosed cytomegalovirus status with high specificity and sensitivity in both the original and validation cohorts. Among TCR beta chains, those listed as cytomegalovirus-associated numbered under 200.

As to this clone: Its antigen is unknown.

TCRdb keeps only in-frame clones here, not all; method: immunoSEQ multiplex PCR. The table lists 120,000 to 150,000 clones, roughly 88% of them singletons, with approximately 7.5% in the top ten. The length of the CDR3 is 17 residues. V lost 0 bases and J 8 bases, leaving 17 bases between the germline ends. Germline V gene sequence: CDR1 LGHNA, CDR2 YNFKEQ. The sequence came from a woman between 18 and 30 years old in good health and CMV-seropositive. The sample taken for sequencing was PBMCs. V is TRBV4-2 and J is TRBJ2-6, with a tentative D call TRBD1 (6 bases). The CDR3 nucleotides are TGTGCCAGCAGCCAAGAAAAAGCAGGGGTAGGTTCCAACGTCCTGACTTTC. Translation gives CASSQEKAGVGSNVLTF.